Listed here are 10 T cell receptor beta chains from one sample, sequenced in a study of beta chain features in type 1 diabetes. The investigators reverse transcribed all of the isolated RNA, so they sequenced expressed TCRB transcripts. Data came from immunoSEQ multiplex PCR; TCRdb stores just in-frame clones and leaves some out. The sample includes about 280,000 clones, over 14% seen only once; the top ten take less than 0.02%. Their specific antigens are unknown. Study outcomes and limitations: There was a moderate but significant shortening of TCRB CDR3s in all four CD4+ subsets of Type 1 diabetes patients.

The sample consisted of naive CD4+ T cells from blood. The receptors derive from a man younger than 30 with type 1 diabetes.

This clone was observed a few times. The rearrangement uses TRBV28 and TRBJ1-1; 7 nucleotides agree with TRBD1. With 10 bases clipped from V and 1 base from J, the junction kept 12 bases outside the gene matches. The V gene's germline CDR1 is MDHEN and CDR2 SYDVKM. This CDR3 contains 15 residues. The CDR3 protein is CAILMLYRGNTEAFF. CDR3 sequence (DNA): TGTGCCATACTTATGCTCTACAGGGGGAACACTGAAGCTTTCTTT.

V is TRBV10-3 and J is TRBJ1-2, with 7 bases identical to TRBD1. V was pared by 2 bases and J by 6 bases, with 18 bases of the junction left unmatched. Per germline, CDR1 ENHRY and CDR2 SYGVKD. The CDR3 is 18 residues long. CDR3 sequence reads: CAISEDETGQTLYDGYTF. The DNA for the CDR3 is TGTGCCATCAGTGAGGACGAAACGGGACAGACGTTGTACGATGGCTACACCTTC.

The chain is built from TRBV4-2 and TRBJ2-1; TRBD2 aligns across 9 bases. The junction had 4 bases not matched to a gene; V was cut back by 0 bases and J by 4 bases. This CDR3 has 16 residues. Germline CDR1 is LGHNA and CDR2 is YNFKEQ. CDR3 residues: CASSQDGRGGYNEQFF. In nucleotides, the CDR3 is TGTGCCAGCAGCCAAGATGGGCGGGGGGGTTACAATGAGCAGTTCTTC.

The chain employs TRBV29-1 and TRBJ1-2; 7 bases align to TRBD1. The CDR3 totals 12 residues. V dropped 7 bases and J dropped 0; count of bases not matched to a gene: 2. Germline V gene lookup returns CDR1 SQVTM and CDR2 ANQGSEA. CDR3 DNA: TGCAGCGGGGACAGTACTAACTATGGCTACACCTTC. This encodes CSGDSTNYGYTF.

This clone was seen a handful of times. The gene calls are TRBV9 and TRBJ2-7, with D possibly TRBD2 on 5 matching bases. This CDR3 is 15 amino acids long. Between the trimmed V and J ends, which lost 4 bases and 2 bases, there was a span of 16 bases. Germline CDR1 is SGDLS and CDR2 is YYNGEE. The CDR3 DNA is TGTGCCAGCAGCCCCCGTGCGAGGGATGCCTACGAGCAGTACTTC. This sequence encodes CASSPRARDAYEQYF.

There are a few counts of this clone. The chain uses TRBV30 and TRBJ2-7, with a weak D call TRBD1 (6 bases). V was shortened by 1 base and J by 4 bases, with 14 bases between the two germline ends. The germline CDR1 and CDR2 sequences are GTSNPN and SVGIG (reference sequence). The CDR3 spans 14 residues. The CDR3 bases are TGTGCCTGGAGTGGCCGGACAGCCTGGTACGAGCAGTACTTC. It encodes CAWSGRTAWYEQYF.

This clone was detected a few times. This chain joins TRBV9 and TRBJ2-5; tentative D call: TRBD2 (6 bases). Trimming left V 3 bases short and J 5 bases short, with 11 bases between. This CDR3 is built from 13 residues. The germline V gene has CDR1 SGDLS and CDR2 YYNGEE. CDR3 sequence reads: CASSAGLKETQYF. CDR3 coding DNA: TGTGCCAGCAGCGCGGGACTCAAGGAGACCCAGTACTTC.

As for this clone: Other DNA sequences in this sample translate to the same CDR3. The chain combines TRBV29-1 with TRBJ1-5, with D possibly being TRBD1 (5 bases). The CDR3 has 12 residues. Trimming removed 4 bases from V and 1 base from J, with 5 bases in between. The germline V gene encodes CDR1 SQVTM and CDR2 ANQGSEA. The CDR3, as DNA: TGCAGCGTTGCAGGGAGCAATCAGCCCCAGCATTTT. Its translation: CSVAGSNQPQHF.

The chain recombines TRBV5-1 with TRBJ1-1, with 10 bases lining up with TRBD1. Germline-derived CDR1 and CDR2 are SGHRS and YFSETQ. The CDR3 loop spans 15 amino acids. J gave up 3 bases and V 4 bases, and 6 bases lay outside the gene matches. The chain's CDR3 is CASSADGQGDTEAFF. The CDR3 nucleotides read TGCGCCAGCAGCGCGGATGGACAGGGGGACACTGAAGCTTTCTTT.

This clone has more than one count but fewer than ten. The CDR3 DNA is TGTGCCAGCGGGGACAGCTCCTACGAGCAGTACTTC. Its protein is CASGDSSYEQYF. The chain has TRBV28 and TRBJ2-7; TRBD1 agrees at 7 bases. Germline values: CDR1 MDHEN, CDR2 SYDVKM. The CDR3 length is 12 residues. The V gene end was trimmed by 8 bases and the J gene end by 0 bases; junction bases not matched to a gene: 1. The entire variable domain, with the rest obtained from reference TRBV28 and TRBJ2-7, is as follows: DVKVTQSSRYLVKRTGEKVFLECVQDMDHENMFWYRQDPGLGLRLIYFSYDVKMKEKGDIPEGYSVSREKKERFSLILESASTNQTSMYLCASGDSSYEQYFGPGTRLTVT.